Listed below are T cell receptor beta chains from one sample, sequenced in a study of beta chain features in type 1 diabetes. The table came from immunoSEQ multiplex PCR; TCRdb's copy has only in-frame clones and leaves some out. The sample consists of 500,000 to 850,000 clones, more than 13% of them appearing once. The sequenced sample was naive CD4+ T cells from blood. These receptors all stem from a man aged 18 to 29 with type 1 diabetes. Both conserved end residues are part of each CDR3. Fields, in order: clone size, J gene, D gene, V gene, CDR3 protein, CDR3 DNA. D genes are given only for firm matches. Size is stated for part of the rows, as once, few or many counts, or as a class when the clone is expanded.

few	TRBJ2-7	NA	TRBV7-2	CASSPRWGSYEQYF	TGTGCCAGCAGCCCACGGTGGGGTTCCTACGAGCAGTACTTC
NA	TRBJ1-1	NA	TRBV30	CAWGGQNTEAFF	TGTGCCTGGGGGGGACAGAACACTGAAGCTTTCTTT
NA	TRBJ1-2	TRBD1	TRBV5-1	CASSLMGQGSSYTF	TGCGCCAGCAGCCTGATGGGACAGGGAAGTAGCTACACCTTC
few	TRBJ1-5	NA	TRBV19	CASSIASNQPQHF	TGTGCCAGTAGTATTGCTAGCAATCAGCCCCAGCATTTT
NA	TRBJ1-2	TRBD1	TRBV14	CASSPRRVDRADGYTF	TGTGCCAGCAGCCCCCGACGGGTGGACAGGGCGGATGGCTACACCTTC
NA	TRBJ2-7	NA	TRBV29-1	CSVATSITGQYF	TGCAGCGTTGCAACATCCATTACGGGGCAGTACTTC
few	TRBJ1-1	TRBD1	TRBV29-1	CSVDWTGKMNTEAFF	TGCAGCGTAGACTGGACAGGGAAAATGAACACTGAAGCTTTCTTT
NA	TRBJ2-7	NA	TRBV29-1	CSVGTLDEQYF	TGCAGCGTTGGGACACTCGACGAGCAGTACTTC
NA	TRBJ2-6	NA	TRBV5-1	CASSWGNPSGANVLTF	TGCGCCAGCAGCTGGGGGAATCCCTCTGGGGCCAACGTCCTGACTTTC
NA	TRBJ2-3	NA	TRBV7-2	CASSSGSSTDTQYF	TGTGCCAGCAGTAGCGGCTCCAGCACAGATACGCAGTATTTT
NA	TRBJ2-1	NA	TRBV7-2	CASSFHDEQFF	TGTGCCAGCAGCTTCCATGATGAGCAGTTCTTC
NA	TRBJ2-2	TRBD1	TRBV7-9	CASSFQPGGYTGELFF	TGTGCCAGCAGCTTTCAGCCAGGGGGATACACCGGGGAGCTGTTTTTT
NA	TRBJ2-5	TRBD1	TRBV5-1	CASSGMGQYIRETQYF	TGCGCCAGCAGCGGGATGGGACAGTACATAAGAGAAACCCAGTACTTC
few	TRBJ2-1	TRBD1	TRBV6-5	CASSQDRANEQFF	TGTGCCAGCAGTCAGGACAGGGCAAATGAGCAGTTCTTC
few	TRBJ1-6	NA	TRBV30	CAWSVQGSSPLHF	TGTGCCTGGAGTGTACAAGGGAGCTCACCCCTCCACTTT
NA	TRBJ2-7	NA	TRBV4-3	CASSHTAGTPAYEQYF	TGCGCCAGCAGCCACACCGCGGGAACTCCTGCCTACGAGCAGTACTTC
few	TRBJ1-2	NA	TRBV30	CAWWAGDRVYTF	TGTGCCTGGTGGGCAGGGGACCGAGTTTACACCTTC
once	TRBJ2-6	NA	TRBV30	CAWSSINVLTF	TGTGCCTGGAGTTCCATTAACGTCCTGACTTTC
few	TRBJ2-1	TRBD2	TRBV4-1	CASSPRGTSGGDNEQFF	TGCGCCAGCAGCCCCCGAGGGACTAGCGGGGGGGACAATGAGCAGTTCTTC
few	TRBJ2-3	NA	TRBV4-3	CASSQERRDADTQYF	TGCGCCAGCAGCCAAGAACGTAGGGATGCAGATACGCAGTATTTT
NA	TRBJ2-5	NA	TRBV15	CATSWTSQETQYF	TGTGCCACCAGCTGGACGAGTCAAGAGACCCAGTACTTC
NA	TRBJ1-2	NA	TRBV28	CASSLGLYGYTF	TGTGCCAGCAGCCTAGGGCTCTATGGCTACACCTTC
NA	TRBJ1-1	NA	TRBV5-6	CASSLRPNTEAFF	TGTGCCAGCAGCTTAAGACCGAACACTGAAGCTTTCTTT
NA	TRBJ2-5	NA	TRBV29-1	CSGTGVEETQYF	TGCAGCGGTACGGGGGTTGAGGAGACCCAGTACTTC
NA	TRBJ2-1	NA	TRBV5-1	CASSLGGTDEQFF	TGCGCCAGCAGCTTGGGCGGGACAGATGAGCAGTTCTTC
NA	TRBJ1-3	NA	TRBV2	CASSEENTIYF	TGTGCCAGCAGTGAGGAAAACACCATATATTTT
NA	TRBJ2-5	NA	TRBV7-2	CASSLVGRLVETQYF	TGTGCCAGCAGCTTGGTCGGTCGGTTGGTAGAGACCCAGTACTTC
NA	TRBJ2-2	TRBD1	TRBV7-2	CASRNPGTGGLLFF	TGTGCCAGCAGGAACCCCGGGACAGGCGGCTTGCTGTTTTTT
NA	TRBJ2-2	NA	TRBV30	CAWTRGETTGELFF	TGTGCCTGGACTAGGGGGGAAACCACCGGGGAGCTGTTTTTT
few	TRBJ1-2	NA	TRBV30	CAWSAPGDGGYTF	TGTGCCTGGAGTGCTCCCGGGGACGGTGGCTACACCTTC
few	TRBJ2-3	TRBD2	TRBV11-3	CASSLGLAGGLHTDTQYF	TGTGCCAGCAGCCTGGGACTAGCGGGAGGTCTCCACACAGATACGCAGTATTTT
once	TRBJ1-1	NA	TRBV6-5	CASSWGEFTEVFF	TGTGCCAGCAGCTGGGGTGAGTTCACTGAAGTTTTCTTT
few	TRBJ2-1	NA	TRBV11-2	CASSLVSGIYNEQFF	TGTGCCAGCAGCTTAGTATCAGGGATCTACAATGAGCAGTTCTTC
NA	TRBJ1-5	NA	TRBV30	CAWSVSGGQPQHF	TGTGCCTGGAGTGTAAGTGGTGGACAGCCCCAGCATTTT
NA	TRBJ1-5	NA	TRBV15	CATSRVNQPQHF	TGTGCCACCAGCAGAGTTAATCAGCCCCAGCATTTT
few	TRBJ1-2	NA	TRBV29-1	CSVEPLSGLRYGYTF	TGCAGCGTTGAACCCCTCTCGGGGTTGAGATATGGCTACACCTTC